This T cell receptor beta chain was observed in a study of T cells after yellow fever vaccination. In TCRdb, the 5' RACE reads were re-called with MiXCR into one record per CDR3 protein. The sample yields some 320,000 distinct CDR3 sequences, around 4.3% seen once. Whole-study findings and limits: The CD4 compartment and the CD8 compartment contained a small share of clonotypes in common.

This clonotype was seen ten or more times. The target antigen is unknown. Germline V CDR1 and CDR2: SGHTA, FQGNSA. With 5 bases removed from V and 5 bases from J, the gap between germline ends came to 10 bases. The CDR3 is 13 amino acids. The gene calls are TRBV7-2 and TRBJ1-5, with D possibly TRBD1 on 6 matching bases. The clonotype originates from a man aged 18 to 29 who received the YFV17D yellow fever vaccine. The specimen comprised PBMCs, sampled 15 days after the yellow fever booster vaccination. The CDR3 DNA reads as TGTGCCAGCAGCATTAGACAGGATCAGCCCCAGCATTTT. Protein product: CASSIRQDQPQHF.